This paragraph reports one TCR beta chain. The sample belongs to a study of identical twins. V gave up 7 bases and J gave up 4 bases; unmatched junction bases: 7. CDR1 and CDR2 (germline): KGHDR, SFDVKD. This CDR3 comprises 15 residues. TCRdb re-analysed the 5' RACE reads in MiXCR, keeping a single row per CDR3 protein. The profile shows hundreds of thousands of distinct CDR3 sequences, over 8.5% of them singletons. This sample also belongs to another study, concerning yellow fever vaccine responses in identical twins. That report notes: In identical twins, vaccine T cell responses appeared partly shared and partly individual.

J is TRBJ2-1 and V is TRBV24-1; TRBD2 aligns across 9 bases. The receptor comes from a young woman in good health. The material sequenced was PBMCs. The CDR3 reads CATSRRTSVYNEQFF. Here the CDR3 DNA reads TGTGCCACCAGCCGCCGGACTAGCGTATACAATGAGCAGTTCTTC.